The present TCR beta chain was sequenced within a study of blood T cells in healthy people across ages. Overall study results and limits: CMV status of donors was not determined, possibly confounding expanded clonotype changes.

A sample-barcoded 5' primer and a J-beta primer mix were used in a second PCR of about 6 to 12 cycles. TCRdb reprocessed the 5' RACE reads via MiXCR and lists one record per CDR3 protein. Among about 1 million distinct CDR3 sequences listed, 35% to 50% were seen once. Each donor supplied 8 to 10 milliliters of peripheral blood. Germline V gene sequence: CDR1 SQVTM, CDR2 ANQGSEA. The CDR3 contains 16 residues. V dropped 1 base and J dropped 4; count of bases not matched to a gene: 12. This clonotype was observed a single time. Its antigen remains unknown. The sample comprised blood. This receptor was taken from a woman aged 55 to 70 in good health. The chain couples TRBV29-1 to TRBJ1-1; 7 positions agree with TRBD1. CDR3 protein: CSVEGYRGRGSTEAFF. The CDR3 bases are TGCAGCGTTGAAGGCTACAGGGGTCGGGGGAGCACTGAAGCTTTCTTT.